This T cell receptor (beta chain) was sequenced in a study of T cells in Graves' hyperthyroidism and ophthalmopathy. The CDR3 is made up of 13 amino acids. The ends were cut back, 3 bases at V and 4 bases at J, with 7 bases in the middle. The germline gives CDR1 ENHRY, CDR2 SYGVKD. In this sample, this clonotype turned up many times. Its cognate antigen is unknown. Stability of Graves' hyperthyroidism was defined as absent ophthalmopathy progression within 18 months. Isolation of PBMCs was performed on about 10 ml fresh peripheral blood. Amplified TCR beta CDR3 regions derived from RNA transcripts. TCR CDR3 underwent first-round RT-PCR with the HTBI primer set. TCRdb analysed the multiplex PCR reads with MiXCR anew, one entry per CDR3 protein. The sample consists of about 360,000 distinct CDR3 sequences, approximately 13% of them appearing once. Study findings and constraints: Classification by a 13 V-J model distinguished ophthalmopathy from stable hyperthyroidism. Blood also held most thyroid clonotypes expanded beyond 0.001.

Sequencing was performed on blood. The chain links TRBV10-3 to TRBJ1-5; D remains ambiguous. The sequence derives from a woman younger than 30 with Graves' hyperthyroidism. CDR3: CAISEVGNQPQHF. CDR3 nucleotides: TGTGCCATCAGTGAAGTGGGTAATCAGCCCCAGCATTTT.